This T cell receptor beta chain was obtained from a study of naive CD8 T cells in extremely preterm neonates. The study's findings and limits: Preterm infants showed shorter CDR3s, fewer N additions and less trimming than older groups.

Profiled with immunoSEQ multiplex PCR; TCRdb holds only in-frame clones, not every one. Of more than 7,000 clones listed, approximately 90% are singletons. As concerns this clone: What it binds is not known.

Deliveries were elective term cesareans at roughly 35-42 weeks, with no labor or membrane rupture. Sorted cells: live naive CD8+ T cells, CD45RA+CCR7+, Annexin V-negative. This CDR3 region has 13 residues. The ends were cut back, 4 bases at V and 2 bases at J, with 9 bases in the middle. The V gene's germline CDR1 is ENHRY and CDR2 SYGVKD. Sequencing was done on a sample of naive CD8+ T cells from cord blood. The chain carries TRBV10-3 and TRBJ2-7; possible D gene TRBD1, 6 bases. This TCR was recovered from a newborn in good health. The chain's CDR3 is CAISVDSTYEQYF. Written as DNA, the CDR3 is TGTGCCATCAGTGTGGACAGTACCTACGAGCAGTACTTC.